The present entry profiles one TCR beta chain with its context. This entry comes from a study of technical replicates of blood from several donors. The protocol was immunoSEQ multiplex PCR, while the TCRdb copy is restricted to in-frame clones and leaves out a portion. The table records about 73,000 clones, roughly 93% of them present only once. Material for sequencing was T cells isolated from PBMCs. The clonotype originates from a human donor in good health.

The CDR3 sequence: CASSVDGGPNQPQHF. DNA for the CDR3: TGTGCCAGCAGCGTAGACGGGGGGCCCAATCAGCCCCAGCATTTT. This rearrangement joins TRBV9 to TRBJ1-5, with a tentative D call TRBD1 (6 bases). Germline-derived CDR1 and CDR2 are SGDLS and YYNGEE. The length of the CDR3 is 15 residues. The V end was cut by 0 bases, the J end by 3 bases, with 10 bases between.